This T cell receptor beta chain appears in the sequencing data of a study of cytomegalovirus exposure and HLA in healthy donors. Study results and caveats: After further analysis at a later stage, around 17,000 TCR beta sequences were associated with HLA alleles at 0.05 false discovery rate. Highly shared variants forming one cluster were likely a sequencing artifact. Among the CMV-associated chains, a few were confirmed in vitro as specific for CMV antigens.

The PCR made use of 60 Vbeta and 13 Jbeta primers. Repertoires were generated with immunoSEQ multiplex PCR, while TCRdb's copy carries only in-frame clones and drops some. This table has approximately 97,000 clones, around 81% appearing once. Germline loops: CDR1 LNHDA, CDR2 SQIVND (reference sequence). The V gene end was trimmed by 7 bases and the J gene end by 0 bases; junction bases not matched to a gene: 11. CDR3 length: 18 residues. Remarks on this clone: What it binds is unknown.

Sequenced sample: PBMCs. V gene TRBV19 combines with J gene TRBJ2-3; TRBD2 aligns across 12 bases. This receptor was obtained from a woman between 70 and 85 years old in good health and CMV-seropositive. The CDR3 nucleotides read TGTGCCAGTACCCCCACTAGCGGGAGGCCCTTTAGCACAGATACGCAGTATTTT. Protein: CASTPTSGRPFSTDTQYF. The full variable domain, its missing parts supplied by reference TRBV19 and TRBJ2-3, is DGGITQSPKYLFRKEGQNVTLSCEQNLNHDAMYWYRQDPGQGLRLIYYSQIVNDFQKGDIAEGYSVSREKKESFPLTVTSAQKNPTAFYLCASTPTSGRPFSTDTQYFGPGTRLTVL.